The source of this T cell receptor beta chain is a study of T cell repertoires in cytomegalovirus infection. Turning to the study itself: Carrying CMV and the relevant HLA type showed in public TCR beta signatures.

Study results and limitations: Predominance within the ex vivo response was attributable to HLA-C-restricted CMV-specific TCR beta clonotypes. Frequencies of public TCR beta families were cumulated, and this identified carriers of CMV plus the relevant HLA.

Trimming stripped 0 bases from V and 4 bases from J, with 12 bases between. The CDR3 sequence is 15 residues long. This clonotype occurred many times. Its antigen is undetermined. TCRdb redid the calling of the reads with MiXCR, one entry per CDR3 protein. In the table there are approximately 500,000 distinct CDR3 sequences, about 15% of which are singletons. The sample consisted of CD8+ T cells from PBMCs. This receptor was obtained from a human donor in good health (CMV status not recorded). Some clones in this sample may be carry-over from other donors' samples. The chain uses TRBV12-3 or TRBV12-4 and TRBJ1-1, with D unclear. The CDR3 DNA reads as TGTGCCAGCAGTTTAGCGCAGAGGGTATCCACTGAAGCTTTCTTT. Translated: CASSLAQRVSTEAFF.